This T cell receptor beta chain came from a study of blood T cell repertoires in COVID-19. Looking at the study overall: PBMCs, B-cell-depleted T cells, or T cells were the source of the cDNA or gDNA that made up the material.

Under the authors' procedure: How many nucleated cells were present was estimated from reference gene primer amplification. Assay: immunoSEQ multiplex PCR; the TCRdb copy retains only in-frame clones and omits some. That table furnishes V, J and clone size, whereas the DNA furnished D and trimming. The profile covers about 80,000 clones, with roughly 88% appearing a single time and 4% to 5.5% taken by the ten largest. This clone was observed a few times. The CDR3 is made up of 15 amino acids. Germline CDR1 is SNHLY and CDR2 is FYNNEI. V was trimmed by 2 bases and J by 5 bases, leaving 12 bases between them.

What was sequenced was peripheral blood. The clonotype comes from a woman of 80 years or more with acute or convalescent COVID-19. The chain recombines TRBV2 with TRBJ1-4; D remains unclear. This chain's CDR3 is CASSETHGSNEKLFF. The CDR3 DNA is TGTGCCAGCAGTGAAACCCACGGGTCGAATGAAAAACTGTTTTTT.